This TCR beta chain was captured by sequencing in a study of PD-L1 blockade in urothelial cancer. Looking at the study overall: Patients started atezolizumab in the mid-2010s, 1,200 mg intravenously every 3 weeks. Bladder-origin urothelial cancer in males covered about 85% of the roughly 29 patients. It was at 3 weeks (second dose) and 6 weeks after treatment start that blood was analyzed.

Comments on this clone: What it binds is not known.

Method: immunoSEQ multiplex PCR; TCRdb's copy keeps in-frame clones and lacks some. The sample consists of 50,000 to 65,000 clones, nearly 85% of them appearing once. Study-wide results and caveats: Sub-median blood TCR clonality before treatment predicted longer survival.

This receptor was obtained from a man aged 40-50 years with urothelial cancer. The sequencing used PBMCs, collected around atezolizumab (anti-PD-L1) treatment.

The CDR3 nucleotides read TGTGCCAGCAGTCCAGGGAACGTGGGGAACACTGAAGCTTTCTTT. Protein sequence: CASSPGNVGNTEAFF. V and J are TRBV27 and TRBJ1-1; maybe TRBD1 (5 bases). Trimming took 5 bases from V and 1 from J, leaving 14 bases between them. This CDR3 is built from 15 residues. Germline-derived CDR1 and CDR2 are MNHEY and SMNVEV (reference sequence).